This T cell receptor beta chain was documented in a study of T cell responses to AZD1222 COVID-19 vaccine (dated by TCRdb to about 2021). General notes on the study: TCR sequencing was performed for about 240 trial participants, of whom about 200 were given two doses of AZD1222 and some 25 were given two doses of MenACWY control vaccine. Trial participants were enrolled by age into 18-55, 56-69 and 70-plus year subgroups, with approximately 150, 30 and 60 TCR-sequenced participants respectively. The paper's findings and limits, for the study overall: Epitopes outside the regions mutated in the B.1.351 and B.1.1.7 variants were reportedly recognized by nearly half of the unique spike-specific TCRs. Only five or six AZD1222 recipients were SARS-CoV-2 seropositive at baseline, limiting conclusions about previously exposed vaccinees. Because no day 14 peak-response samples were available, repertoires were characterized only after the peak T cell response. A significant rise in spike-specific TCR breadth and depth was observed after two AZD1222 doses relative to day 0 and relative to MenACWY recipients. The vaccine-associated CD4 TCRs covered the entire spike protein, and the dominant responses fell in regions 160-218 and 743-854. In the small 56-69-year group, the increase in depth fell short of significance, most likely because of low power. Most participants were white British and females outnumbered males, and the authors suggested that clonal diversity may have been underestimated.

The CDR3 regions of human TCRbeta chains were subjected to immunosequencing. Regarding the original processing steps: Repertoire TCRs were matched against a reference library of SARS-CoV-2-specific TCRs generated with the MIRA antigen-specificity platform. Breadth was defined as the fraction of unique TCRs that were SARS-CoV-2-associated. Depth was defined as the fraction of total T cells that were SARS-CoV-2-associated. Using the MIRA data, each spike-specific TCR was mapped to the spike region that the TCR reacts to and placed in a CD4 or CD8 class. Log10-transformed breadth and depth values were compared by one-way ANOVA with Sidak's multiple comparisons tests. In its TCRdb copy, this immuneACCESS table keeps in-frame sequences only and misses some clones. Where compared with another copy, unresolved V genes explain less than half of these, and the others have no known cause. V, J and clone size were drawn from that table, and D and trimming were deduced from the DNA. In all, the sample holds over 150,000 clones, and just over 90% of those were seen once. Clones ranked in the top ten supply 4.4% of the sample.

In the germline V gene, CDR1 corresponds to SNHLY and CDR2 to FYNNEI. V sheds 11 bases and J sheds 6 bases, leaving 20 bases between their ends. The CDR3 has 14 amino acids, counting the end cysteine and phenylalanine. CDR3 DNA only is kept here, 42 bases in frame from base 1. With regard to this clone: The antigen this receptor binds is unknown. Base quality data are lacking; no much larger clone is found one base away.

What the time point label conveys for this sample: baseline before first vaccination. Taken with the paper, the label for treatment or condition translates to: meningococcal conjugate vaccine given as trial control. Vaccinee samples came from UK trials COV001 and COV002, including a single-blind randomized controlled phase 2/3 trial of AZD1222 (ChAdOx1 nCoV-19) in healthy adults. For TCRbeta chain sequencing, PBMC samples were collected from trial participants at day 0 and at day 28 after the second dose. The receptor was isolated from an adult in good health. This chain is built from TRBV2 and TRBJ2-1; the D segment could be TRBD1, given 6 matching bases. The sample was peripheral blood, taken on day 0 of MenACWY control vaccination. CDR3 reads: CAGRGTRGGNEQFF. The sequence in DNA is TGTGCCGGTAGGGGGACCCGTGGGGGCAATGAGCAGTTCTTC. The variable domain in full, with residues beyond the CDR3 obtained from the reference TRBV2 and TRBJ2-1 genes, is EPEVTQTPSHQVTQMGQEVILRCVPISNHLYFYWYRQILGQKVEFLVSFYNNEISEKSEIFDDQFSVERPDGSNFTLKIRSTKLEDSAMYFCAGRGTRGGNEQFFGPGTRLTVL.